The present T cell receptor beta chain was sequenced within a study of monozygotic twins with inflammatory bowel disease. CDR1 DFQATT and CDR2 SNEGSKA come from the germline V gene (reference sequence). The CDR3 has 12 residues. TCRdb reprocessed the 5' RACE reads and stores each CDR3 protein as one record, lacking DNA. This sample's clone table lists 150,000 to 200,000 distinct CDR3 sequences. This sequence joins TRBV20-1 and TRBJ1-6. The TCR originated in a human donor with ulcerative colitis or Crohn's disease, or a healthy co-twin of an affected twin (not recorded which). The sample taken for sequencing was blood. CDR3: CSARDLGSPLHF.